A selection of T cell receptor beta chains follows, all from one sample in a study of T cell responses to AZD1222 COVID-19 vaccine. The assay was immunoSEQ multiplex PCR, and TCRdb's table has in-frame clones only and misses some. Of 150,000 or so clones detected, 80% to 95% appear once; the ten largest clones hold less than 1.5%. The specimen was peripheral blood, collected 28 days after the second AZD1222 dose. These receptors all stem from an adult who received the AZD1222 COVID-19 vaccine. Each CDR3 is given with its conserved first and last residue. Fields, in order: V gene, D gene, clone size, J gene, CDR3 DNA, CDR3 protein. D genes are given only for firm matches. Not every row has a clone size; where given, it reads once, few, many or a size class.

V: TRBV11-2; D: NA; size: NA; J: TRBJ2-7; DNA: TGTGCCAGCAGCTTAACAGGGTACTACGAGCAGTACTTC; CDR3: CASSLTGYYEQYF
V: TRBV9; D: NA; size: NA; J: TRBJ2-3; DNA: TGTGCCAGCAGCGTAGGGACGTCCCCTAGCACAGATACGCAGTATTTT; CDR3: CASSVGTSPSTDTQYF
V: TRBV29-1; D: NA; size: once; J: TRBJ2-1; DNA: TGCAGCGTTGAACAGGGCGATGAGCAGTTCTTC; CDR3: CSVEQGDEQFF
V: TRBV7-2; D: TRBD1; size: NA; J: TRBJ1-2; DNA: TGTGCCAGCAGACGCGGGCGGGGACAGGATTATGGCTACACCTTC; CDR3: CASRRGRGQDYGYTF
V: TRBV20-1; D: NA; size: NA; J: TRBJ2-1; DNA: TGCAGTGCTAGAGAACTGGGGGTCTTC; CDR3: CSARELGVF
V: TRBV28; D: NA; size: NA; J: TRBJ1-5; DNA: TGTGCCAGCAGCCCCCCGACAGTTCAGCCCCAGCATTTT; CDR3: CASSPPTVQPQHF
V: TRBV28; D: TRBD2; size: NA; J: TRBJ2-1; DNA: TGTGCCAGCAGTTTGGCGGGAGCCTACTACAATGAGCAGTTCTTC; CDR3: CASSLAGAYYNEQFF
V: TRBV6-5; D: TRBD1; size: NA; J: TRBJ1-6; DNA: TGTGCCATGCAGGGGGACAGCTATAATTCACCCCTCCACTTT; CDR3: CAMQGDSYNSPLHF
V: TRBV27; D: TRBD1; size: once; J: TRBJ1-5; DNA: TGTGCCAGCAGTCGAGAGGAGGCCAACAGGGGGACGATCGGTCAGCCCCAGCATTTT; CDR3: CASSREEANRGTIGQPQHF
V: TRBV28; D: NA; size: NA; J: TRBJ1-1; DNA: TGTGCCAGCAGCCCCCCGGGGCCAGGGGCTTTCTTT; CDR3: CASSPPGPGAFF
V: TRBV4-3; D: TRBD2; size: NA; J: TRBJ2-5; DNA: TGCGCCAGCAGCCAAGATCAGCTAGCGGGGCAAGAGACCCAGTACTTC; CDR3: CASSQDQLAGQETQYF
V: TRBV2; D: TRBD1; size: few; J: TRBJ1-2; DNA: TGTGCCAGCAGTCAACAGGGGGTCAAACCCTATGGCTACACCTTC; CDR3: CASSQQGVKPYGYTF
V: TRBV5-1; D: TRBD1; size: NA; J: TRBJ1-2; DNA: TGCGCCAGCAGTTTGGCAGGGGGCCTAGGCTACACCTTC; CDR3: CASSLAGGLGYTF
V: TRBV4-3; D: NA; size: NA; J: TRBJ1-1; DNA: TGCGCCAGCAGCCAAGATTCCCGGAGTTCGAACACTGAAGCTTTCTTT; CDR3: CASSQDSRSSNTEAFF
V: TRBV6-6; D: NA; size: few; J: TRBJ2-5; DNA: TGTGCCAGCCGGGACACGGCCGGAGCGGGGGAGACCCAGTACTTC; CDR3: CASRDTAGAGETQYF